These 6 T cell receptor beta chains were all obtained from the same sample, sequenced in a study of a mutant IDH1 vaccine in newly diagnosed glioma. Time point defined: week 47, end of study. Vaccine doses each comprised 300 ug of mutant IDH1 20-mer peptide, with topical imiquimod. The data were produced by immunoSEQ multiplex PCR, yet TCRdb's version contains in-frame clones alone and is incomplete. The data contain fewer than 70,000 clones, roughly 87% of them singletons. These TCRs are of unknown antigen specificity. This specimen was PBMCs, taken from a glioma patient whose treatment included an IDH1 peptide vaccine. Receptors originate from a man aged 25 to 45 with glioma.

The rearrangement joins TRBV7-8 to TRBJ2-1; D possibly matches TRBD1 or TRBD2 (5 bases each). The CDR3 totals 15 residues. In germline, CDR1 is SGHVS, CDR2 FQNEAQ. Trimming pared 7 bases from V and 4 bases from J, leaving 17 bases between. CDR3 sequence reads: CASNLLGTAYNEQFF. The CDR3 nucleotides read TGTGCCAGCAACCTACTCGGGACGGCTTACAATGAGCAGTTCTTC.

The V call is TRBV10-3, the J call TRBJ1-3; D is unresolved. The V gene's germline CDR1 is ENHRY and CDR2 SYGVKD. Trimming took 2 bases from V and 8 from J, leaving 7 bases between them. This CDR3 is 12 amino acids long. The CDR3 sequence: CAISEEGYTIYF. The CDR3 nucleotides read TGTGCCATCAGTGAGGAGGGTTACACCATATATTTT.

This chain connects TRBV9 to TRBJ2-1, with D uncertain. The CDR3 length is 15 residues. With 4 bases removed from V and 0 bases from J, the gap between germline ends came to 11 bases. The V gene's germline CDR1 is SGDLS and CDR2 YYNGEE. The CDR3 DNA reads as TGTGCCAGCAGCAACTCATGGAGCTCCTACAATGAGCAGTTCTTC. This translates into CASSNSWSSYNEQFF.

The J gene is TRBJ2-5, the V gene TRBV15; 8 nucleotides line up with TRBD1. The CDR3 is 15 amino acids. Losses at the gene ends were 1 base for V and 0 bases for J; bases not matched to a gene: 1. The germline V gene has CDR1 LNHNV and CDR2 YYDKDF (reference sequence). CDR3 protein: CATSRGQGYQETQYF. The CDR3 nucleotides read TGTGCCACCAGCAGAGGACAGGGGTACCAAGAGACCCAGTACTTC.

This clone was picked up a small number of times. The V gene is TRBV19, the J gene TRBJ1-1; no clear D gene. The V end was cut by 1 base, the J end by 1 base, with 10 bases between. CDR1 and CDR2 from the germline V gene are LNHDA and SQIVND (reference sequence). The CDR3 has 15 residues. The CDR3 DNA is TGTGCCAGTAGTATAGCGGGTAATTCGAACACTGAAGCTTTCTTT. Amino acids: CASSIAGNSNTEAFF.

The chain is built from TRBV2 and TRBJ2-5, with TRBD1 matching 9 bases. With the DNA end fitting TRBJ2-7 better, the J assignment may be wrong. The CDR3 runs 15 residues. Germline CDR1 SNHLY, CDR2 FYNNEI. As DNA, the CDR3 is TGTGCCAGCAGTGAAACCGGGACAGGGTTAATCGAGCAGTACTTC. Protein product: CASSETGTGLIEQYF.